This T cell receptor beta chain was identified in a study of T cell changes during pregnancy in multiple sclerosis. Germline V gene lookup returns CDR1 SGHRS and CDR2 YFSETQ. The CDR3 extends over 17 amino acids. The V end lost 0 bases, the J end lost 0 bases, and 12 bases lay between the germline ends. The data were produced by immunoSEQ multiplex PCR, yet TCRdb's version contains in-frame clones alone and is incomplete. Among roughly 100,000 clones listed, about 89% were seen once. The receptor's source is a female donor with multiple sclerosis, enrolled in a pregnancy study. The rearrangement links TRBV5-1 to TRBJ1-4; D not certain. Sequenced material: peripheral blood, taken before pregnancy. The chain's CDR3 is CASSLVVRAATNEKLFF. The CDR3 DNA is TGCGCCAGCAGCTTGGTCGTGAGGGCAGCAACTAATGAAAAACTGTTTTTT.